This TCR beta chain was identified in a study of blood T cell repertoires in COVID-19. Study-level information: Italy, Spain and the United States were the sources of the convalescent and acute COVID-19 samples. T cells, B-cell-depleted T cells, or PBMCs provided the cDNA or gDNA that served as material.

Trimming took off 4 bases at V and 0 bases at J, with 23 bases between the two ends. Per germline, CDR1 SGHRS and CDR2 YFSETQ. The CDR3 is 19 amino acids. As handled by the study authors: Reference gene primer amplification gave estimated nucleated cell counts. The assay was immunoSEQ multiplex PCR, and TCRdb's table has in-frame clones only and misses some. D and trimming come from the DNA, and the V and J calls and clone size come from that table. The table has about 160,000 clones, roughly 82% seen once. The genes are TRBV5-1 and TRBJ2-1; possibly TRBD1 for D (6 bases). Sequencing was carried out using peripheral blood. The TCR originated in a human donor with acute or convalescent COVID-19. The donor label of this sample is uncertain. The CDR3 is CASSPGEGFLGSSYNEQFF. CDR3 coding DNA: TGCGCCAGCAGCCCAGGGGAAGGGTTTTTAGGGAGCTCCTACAATGAGCAGTTCTTC.